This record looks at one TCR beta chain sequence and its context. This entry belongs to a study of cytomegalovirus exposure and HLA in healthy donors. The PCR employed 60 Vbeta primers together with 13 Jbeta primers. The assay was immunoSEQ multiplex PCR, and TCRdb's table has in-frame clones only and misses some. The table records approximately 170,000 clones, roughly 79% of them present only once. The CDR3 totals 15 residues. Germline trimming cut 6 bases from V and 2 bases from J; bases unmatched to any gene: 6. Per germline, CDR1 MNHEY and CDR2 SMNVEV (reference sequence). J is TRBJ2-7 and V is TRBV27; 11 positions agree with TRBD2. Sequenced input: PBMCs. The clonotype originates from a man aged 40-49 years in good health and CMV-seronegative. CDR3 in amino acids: CASRRTSGRTYEQYF. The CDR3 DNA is TGTGCCAGCAGAAGAACTAGCGGGAGAACCTACGAGCAGTACTTC.